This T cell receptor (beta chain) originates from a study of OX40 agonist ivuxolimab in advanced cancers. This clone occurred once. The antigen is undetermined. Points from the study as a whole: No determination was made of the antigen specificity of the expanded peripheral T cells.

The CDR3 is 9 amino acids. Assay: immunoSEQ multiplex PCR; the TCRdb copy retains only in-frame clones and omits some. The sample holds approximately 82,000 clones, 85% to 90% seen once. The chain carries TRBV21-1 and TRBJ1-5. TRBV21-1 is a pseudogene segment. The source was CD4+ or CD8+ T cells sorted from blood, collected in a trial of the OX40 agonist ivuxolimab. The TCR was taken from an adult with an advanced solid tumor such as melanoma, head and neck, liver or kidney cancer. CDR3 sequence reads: CASSGPQHF. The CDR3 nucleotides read TGTGCCAGCAGCGGACCCCAGCATTTT.